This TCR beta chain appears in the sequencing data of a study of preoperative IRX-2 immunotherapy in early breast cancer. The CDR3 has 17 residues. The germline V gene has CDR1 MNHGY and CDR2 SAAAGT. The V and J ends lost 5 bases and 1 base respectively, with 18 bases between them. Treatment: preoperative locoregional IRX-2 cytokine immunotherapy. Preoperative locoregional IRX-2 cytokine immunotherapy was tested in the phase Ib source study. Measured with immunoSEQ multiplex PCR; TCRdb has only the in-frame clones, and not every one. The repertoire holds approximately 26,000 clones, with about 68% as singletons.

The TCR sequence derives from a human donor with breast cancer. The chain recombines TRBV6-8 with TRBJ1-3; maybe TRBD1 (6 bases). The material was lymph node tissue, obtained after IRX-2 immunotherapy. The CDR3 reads CASSLLVGGQSGNTIYF. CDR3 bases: TGTGCCAGCAGTCTTCTGGTTGGGGGGCAGTCTGGAAACACCATATATTTT.